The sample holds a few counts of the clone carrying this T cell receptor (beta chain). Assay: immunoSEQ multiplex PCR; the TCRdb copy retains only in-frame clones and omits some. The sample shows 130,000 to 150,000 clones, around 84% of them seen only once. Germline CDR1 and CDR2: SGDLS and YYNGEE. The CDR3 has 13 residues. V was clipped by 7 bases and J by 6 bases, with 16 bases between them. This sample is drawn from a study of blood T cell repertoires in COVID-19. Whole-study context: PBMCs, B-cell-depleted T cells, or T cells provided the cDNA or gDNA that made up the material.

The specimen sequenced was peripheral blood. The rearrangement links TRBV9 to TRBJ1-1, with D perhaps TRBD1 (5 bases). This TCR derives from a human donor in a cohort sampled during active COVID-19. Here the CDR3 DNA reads TGTGCCAGCGGGTACAGGATATTCGCTGAAGCTTTCTTT. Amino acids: CASGYRIFAEAFF.